These 19 T cell receptor beta chains share one sample of origin, sequenced in a study of spatial heterogeneity in lung cancer. Time point defined: blood at routine non-recurrence follow-up after resection. TCRdb itself ran the 5' RACE reads through MiXCR, one entry per CDR3 protein. The sample records about 46,000 distinct CDR3 sequences, 12% being singletons. The sequencing used PBMCs, collected at follow-up. The receptors were sampled from a male donor with early-stage non-small cell lung cancer.

This clonotype has just a few counts. V and J are TRBV20-1 and TRBJ2-2; a weak D match, TRBD2 (6 bases). The V end was cut by 3 bases, the J end by 5 bases, with 10 bases between. The CDR3 has 13 amino acids. CDR1 DFQATT and CDR2 SNEGSKA come from the germline V gene (reference sequence). CDR3 coding DNA: TGCAGTGCTAGCGGGAGTGGGACCGGGGAGCTGTTTTTT. Its protein is CSASGSGTGELFF.

This clonotype has ten or more counts. This chain connects TRBV18 to TRBJ1-5, with TRBD1 as a possible D gene (5 bases). Germline V CDR1 and CDR2: KGHSH, LQKENI. The V end lost 2 bases, the J end lost 2 bases, and 10 bases lay between the germline ends. This CDR3 region has 15 residues. This chain's CDR3 is CASSPTGDGNQPQHF. CDR3 coding DNA: TGTGCCAGCTCACCAACGGGGGATGGCAATCAGCCCCAGCATTTT.

Only a few counts were recorded for this clonotype. The chain uses TRBV20-1 and TRBJ2-5; D call uncertain. V lost 3 bases and J 3 bases, leaving 2 bases between the germline ends. Germline CDR1 reads DFQATT; CDR2 reads SNEGSKA (reference sequence). This CDR3 has 10 amino acids. CDR3 protein: CSASKETQYF. The CDR3, as DNA: TGCAGTGCTAGTAAAGAGACCCAGTACTTC.

V gene TRBV7-2 combines with J gene TRBJ2-3; a possible D gene is TRBD2 (5 bases). Germline V CDR1 and CDR2: SGHTA, FQGNSA. The CDR3 contains 15 residues. Trimming took off 4 bases at V and 4 bases at J, with 15 bases between the two ends. The CDR3 is CASSSGVKAPDTQYF. CDR3 nucleotides: TGTGCCAGCAGCTCCGGGGTAAAGGCCCCAGATACGCAGTATTTT.

This clonotype was picked up a small number of times. The chain couples TRBV4-1 to TRBJ2-4; D remains ambiguous. This CDR3 region has 15 residues. Germline V CDR1 and CDR2: MGHRA, YSYEKL. Trimming removed 1 base from V and 3 bases from J, with 10 bases in between. The CDR3, as DNA: TGCGCCAGCAGCCAAGTTGCTACGGGCAAAAACATTCAGTACTTC. As protein: CASSQVATGKNIQYF.

The rearrangement joins TRBV6-4 to TRBJ2-1; 8 nucleotides agree with TRBD2. V lost 6 bases and J lost 12; bases outside the gene matches: 16. Germline CDR1 reads MRHNA; CDR2 reads SNTAGT. The CDR3 covers 15 residues. The CDR3 loop reads CASSPAESGRSMQFF. CDR3 nucleotide sequence: TGTGCCAGCAGCCCAGCGGAAAGCGGGAGAAGTATGCAGTTCTTC.

The chain has TRBV5-5 and TRBJ2-4, with 7 nucleotides matching TRBD1. Germline V CDR1 and CDR2: SGHKS, YYEKEE (reference sequence). The CDR3 loop spans 15 amino acids. V lost 1 base to trimming and J lost 3 bases; unmatched junction nucleotides: 4. CDR3 in DNA: TGTGCCAGCAGCTTGTGGGGACAGAGCAAAAACATTCAGTACTTC. Amino acids: CASSLWGQSKNIQYF.

The chain uses TRBV4-3 and TRBJ2-6; D gene ambiguous. Germline values: CDR1 LGHNA, CDR2 YSLEER. V was clipped by 1 base and J by 0 bases, with 16 bases between them. This CDR3 is 19 amino acids long. The CDR3 nucleotides are TGCGCCAGCAGCCAAGCCCGGCCTACCCCATACTCTGGGGCCAACGTCCTGACTTTC. It is translated as CASSQARPTPYSGANVLTF.

This clonotype was counted only a few times. The gene calls are TRBV20-1 and TRBJ1-1; D is unclear. Trimming shortened V by 6 bases and J by 1 base, and 15 bases separated the two germline ends. Germline CDR1 DFQATT, CDR2 SNEGSKA (reference sequence). The CDR3 runs 14 residues. The CDR3 sequence is CSAPRVTSNTEAFF. CDR3 nucleotides: TGCAGTGCCCCCCGAGTCACATCGAACACTGAAGCTTTCTTT.

At least ten counts were recorded for this clonotype. This chain joins TRBV7-2 and TRBJ2-3, with 11 positions matching TRBD2. This CDR3 has 15 amino acids. The ends lost 3 bases at V and 5 bases at J; junction bases unmatched: 4. From germline, CDR1 is SGHTA and CDR2 FQGNSA. CDR3: CASSFSGGARDTQYF. CDR3 DNA: TGTGCCAGCAGCTTTAGCGGGGGGGCCAGAGATACGCAGTATTTT. Full variable domain (outside the CDR3, taken from reference TRBV7-2 and TRBJ2-3): GAGVSQSPSNKVTEKGKDVELRCDPISGHTALYWYRQSLGQGLEFLIYFQGNSAPDKSGLPSDRFSAERTGGSVSTLTIQRTQQEDSAVYLCASSFSGGARDTQYFGPGTRLTVL.

The chain has TRBV5-6 and TRBJ2-2; perhaps TRBD2 as D (6 bases). With 2 bases removed from V and 3 bases from J, the gap between germline ends came to 11 bases. The CDR3 is made up of 15 amino acids. In germline, CDR1 is SGHDT, CDR2 YYEEEE. CDR3 sequence reads: CASSLRGSYTGELFF. CDR3 coding DNA: TGTGCCAGCAGCTTACGGGGGAGTTACACCGGGGAGCTGTTTTTT.

This clonotype was recorded many times. This sequence joins TRBV4-3 and TRBJ2-1, with TRBD2 matching 8 bases. Trimming cost V 4 bases and J 7 bases; bases outside gene matches: 9. The CDR3 covers 15 residues. The germline V gene has CDR1 LGHNA and CDR2 YSLEER. Here the CDR3 reads CASSLVSGARNEQFF. As DNA, the CDR3 is TGCGCCAGCAGCCTAGTTAGCGGGGCGAGAAATGAGCAGTTCTTC.

This clonotype was picked up many times. The rearrangement joins TRBV7-2 to TRBJ2-6, with 7 bases aligning to TRBD1. The V gene's germline CDR1 is SGHTA and CDR2 FQGNSA. V was pared by 5 bases and J by 0 bases, with 4 bases of the junction left unmatched. The CDR3 consists of 16 residues. CDR3 sequence (DNA): TGTGCCAGCAGCCGGGACAGCCTCTCTGGGGCCAACGTCCTGACTTTC. The encoded protein is CASSRDSLSGANVLTF.

On this clonotype itself: A junction end diverges from the germline sequence, so it may reflect a read error. The CDR3 coding sequence is TGTGCCACCAGCCGAGATCTAGGGTTGAACACTGAAGCTTTCTTT. Amino acid sequence: CATSRDLGLNTEAFF. This rearrangement joins TRBV15 to TRBJ1-1; D is unclear. The CDR3 contains 15 residues. Germline CDR1 is LNHNV and CDR2 is YYDKDF (reference sequence). Supplemented by reference TRBV15 and TRBJ1-1, the full variable domain reads DAMVIQNPRYQVTQFGKPVTLSCSQTLNHNVMYWYQQKSSQAPKLLFHYYDKDFNNEADTPDNFQSRRPNTSFCFLDIRSPGLGDTAMYLCATSRDLGLNTEAFFGQGTRLTVV.

This clonotype was seen at least ten times. The chain has TRBV7-3 and TRBJ2-1; D is unresolved. The V gene's germline CDR1 is SGHTA and CDR2 FQGTGA. V dropped 4 bases and J dropped 0 bases, with 4 bases sitting between them. The CDR3 loop spans 13 amino acids. CDR3 protein: CASSSGSYNEQFF. CDR3 coding DNA: TGTGCCAGCAGCTCTGGCTCCTACAATGAGCAGTTCTTC. Full variable domain (rest looked up from reference TRBV7-3 and TRBJ2-1): GAGVSQTPSNKVTEKGKYVELRCDPISGHTALYWYRQSLGQGPEFLIYFQGTGAADDSGLPNDRFFAVRPEGSVSTLKIQRTERGDSAVYLCASSSGSYNEQFFGPGTRLTVL.

The table lists this clonotype with many counts. The genes are TRBV7-9 and TRBJ2-3, with TRBD1 as a possible D gene (5 bases). Looked up from germline, CDR1 is SEHNR and CDR2 is FQNEAQ (reference sequence). Deletions cut 3 bases from V and 4 bases from J, with 11 bases between. The CDR3 loop spans 14 amino acids. The CDR3 sequence is CASSFSQGPDTQYF. The CDR3 region has the DNA TGTGCCAGCAGCTTCTCCCAGGGCCCAGATACGCAGTATTTT.

V and J are TRBV6-2 or TRBV6-3 and TRBJ2-1, with 7 positions matching TRBD1. This CDR3 is built from 12 residues. Germline values: CDR1 MNHEY, CDR2 SVGEGT. Germline trimming cut 7 bases from V and 6 bases from J; bases unmatched to any gene: 3. The CDR3 region has the DNA TGTGCCAGCACGGACAGGAGCAATGAGCAGTTCTTC. Protein: CASTDRSNEQFF.

This clonotype was seen at least ten times. This sequence joins TRBV20-1 and TRBJ2-7; 12 bases match TRBD2. Germline lookup yields CDR1 DFQATT and CDR2 SNEGSKA (reference sequence). The J segment lost 5 bases and the V segment lost 5 bases, leaving 4 bases of the junction unmatched. This CDR3 spans 13 amino acids. The CDR3 sequence is CSARLAGVNEQYF. CDR3 DNA: TGCAGTGCTCGACTAGCGGGAGTGAACGAGCAGTACTTC.

A single count supports this clonotype. The rearrangement joins TRBV7-1 to TRBJ1-1; 8 nucleotides agree with TRBD1. TRBV7-1 is sorted into the ORF group, with uncertain function. Trimming removed 3 bases from V and 1 base from J; junction bases left unmatched: 4. The CDR3 loop spans 15 amino acids. Here the CDR3 reads CASSSGQGWNTEAFF. As DNA, the CDR3 is TGTGCCAGCAGCTCCGGACAGGGTTGGAACACTGAAGCTTTCTTT.